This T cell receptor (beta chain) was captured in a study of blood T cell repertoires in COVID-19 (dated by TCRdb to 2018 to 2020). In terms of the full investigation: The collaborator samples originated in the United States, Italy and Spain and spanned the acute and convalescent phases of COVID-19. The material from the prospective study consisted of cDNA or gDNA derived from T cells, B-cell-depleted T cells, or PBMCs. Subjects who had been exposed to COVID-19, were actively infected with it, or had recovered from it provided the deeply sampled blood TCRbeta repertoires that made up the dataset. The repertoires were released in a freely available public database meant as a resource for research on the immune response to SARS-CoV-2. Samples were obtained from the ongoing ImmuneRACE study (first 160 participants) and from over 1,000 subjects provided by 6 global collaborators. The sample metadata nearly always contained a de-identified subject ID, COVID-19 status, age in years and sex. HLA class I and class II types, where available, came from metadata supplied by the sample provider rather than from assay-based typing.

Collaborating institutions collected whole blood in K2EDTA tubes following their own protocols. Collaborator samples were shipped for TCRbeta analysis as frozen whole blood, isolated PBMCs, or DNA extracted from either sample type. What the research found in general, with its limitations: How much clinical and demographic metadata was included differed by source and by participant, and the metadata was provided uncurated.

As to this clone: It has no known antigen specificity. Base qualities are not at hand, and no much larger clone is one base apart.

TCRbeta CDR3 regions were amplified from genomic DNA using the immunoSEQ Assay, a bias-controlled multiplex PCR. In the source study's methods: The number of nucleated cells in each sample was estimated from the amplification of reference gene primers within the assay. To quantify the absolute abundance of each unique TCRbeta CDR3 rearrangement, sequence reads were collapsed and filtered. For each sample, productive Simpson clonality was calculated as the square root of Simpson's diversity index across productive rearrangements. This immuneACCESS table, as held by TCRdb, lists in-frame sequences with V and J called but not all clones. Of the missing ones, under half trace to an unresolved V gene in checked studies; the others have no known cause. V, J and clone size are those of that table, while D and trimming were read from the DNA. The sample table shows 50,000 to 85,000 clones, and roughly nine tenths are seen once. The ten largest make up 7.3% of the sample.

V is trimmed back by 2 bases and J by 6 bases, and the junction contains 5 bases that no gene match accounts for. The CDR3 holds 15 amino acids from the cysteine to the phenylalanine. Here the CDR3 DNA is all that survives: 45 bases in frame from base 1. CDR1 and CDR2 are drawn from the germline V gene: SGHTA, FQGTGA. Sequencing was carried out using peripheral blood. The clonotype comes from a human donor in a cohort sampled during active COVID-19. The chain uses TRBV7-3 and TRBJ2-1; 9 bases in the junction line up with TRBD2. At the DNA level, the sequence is TGTGCCAGCAGCTTACCGGAGCGGGAGGTCAATGAGCAGTTCTTC. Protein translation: CASSLPEREVNEQFF. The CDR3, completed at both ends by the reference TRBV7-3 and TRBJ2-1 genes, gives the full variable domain GAGVSQTPSNKVTEKGKYVELRCDPISGHTALYWYRQSLGQGPEFLIYFQGTGAADDSGLPNDRFFAVRPEGSVSTLKIQRTERGDSAVYLCASSLPEREVNEQFFGPGTRLTVL.